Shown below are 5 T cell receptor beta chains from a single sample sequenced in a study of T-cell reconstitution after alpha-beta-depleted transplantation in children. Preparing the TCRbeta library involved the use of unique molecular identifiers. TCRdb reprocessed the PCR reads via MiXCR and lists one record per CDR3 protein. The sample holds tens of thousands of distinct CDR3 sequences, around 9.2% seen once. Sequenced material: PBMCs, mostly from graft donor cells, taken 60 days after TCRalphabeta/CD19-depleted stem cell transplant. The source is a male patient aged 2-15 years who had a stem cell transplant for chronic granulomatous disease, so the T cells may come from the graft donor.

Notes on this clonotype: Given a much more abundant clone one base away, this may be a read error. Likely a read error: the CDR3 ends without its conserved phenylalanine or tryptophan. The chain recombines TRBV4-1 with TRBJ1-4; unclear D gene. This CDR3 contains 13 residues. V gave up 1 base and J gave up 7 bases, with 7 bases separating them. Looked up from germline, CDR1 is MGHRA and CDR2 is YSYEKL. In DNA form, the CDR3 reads TGCGCCAGCAGCCAAGGGCGGACTGAAAAACTGTTTTCT. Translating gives CASSQGRTEKLFS.

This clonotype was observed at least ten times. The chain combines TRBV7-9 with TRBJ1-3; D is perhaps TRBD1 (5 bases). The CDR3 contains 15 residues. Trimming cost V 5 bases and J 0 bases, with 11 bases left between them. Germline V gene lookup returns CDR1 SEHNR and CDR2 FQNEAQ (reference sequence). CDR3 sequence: CASSVGRTSGNTIYF. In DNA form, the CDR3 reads TGTGCCAGCAGCGTGGGACGGACCTCTGGAAACACCATATATTTT. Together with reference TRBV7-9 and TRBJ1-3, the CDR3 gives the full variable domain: DTGVSQNPRHKITKRGQNVTFRCDPISEHNRLYWYRQTLGQGPEFLTYFQNEAQLEKSRLLSDRFSAERPKGSFSTLEIQRTEQGDSAMYLCASSVGRTSGNTIYFGEGSWLTVV.

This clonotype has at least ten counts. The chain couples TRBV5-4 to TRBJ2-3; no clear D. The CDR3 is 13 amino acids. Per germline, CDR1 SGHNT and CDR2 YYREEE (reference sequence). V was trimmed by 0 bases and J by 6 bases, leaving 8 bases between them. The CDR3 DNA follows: TGTGCCAGCAGCTTGGTACCTATCGATACGCAGTATTTT. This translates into CASSLVPIDTQYF.

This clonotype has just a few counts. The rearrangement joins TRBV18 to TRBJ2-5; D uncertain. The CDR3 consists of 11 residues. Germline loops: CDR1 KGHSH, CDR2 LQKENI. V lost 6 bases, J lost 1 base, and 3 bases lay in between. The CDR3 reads CASSSQETQYF. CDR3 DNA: TGTGCCAGCTCGTCCCAAGAGACCCAGTACTTC.

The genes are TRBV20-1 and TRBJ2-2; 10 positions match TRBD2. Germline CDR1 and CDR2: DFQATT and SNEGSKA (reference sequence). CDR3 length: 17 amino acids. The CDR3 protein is CCARDPQREGLTGELFF. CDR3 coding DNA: TGCTGCGCTAGAGATCCCCAGCGGGAGGGCCTTACCGGGGAGCTGTTTTTT.